Listed below are T cell receptor beta chains from one sample, sequenced in a study of blood T cell repertoires in COVID-19. Repertoires were generated with immunoSEQ multiplex PCR, while TCRdb's copy carries only in-frame clones and drops some. The table records 60,000 or so clones, 75% to 85% of them present only once. The sample taken for sequencing was peripheral blood. The source of these receptors is an elderly man with acute or convalescent COVID-19. The CDR3 runs from the conserved cysteine through the conserved F or W. D genes are given only for firm matches. Clone size is stated in some rows and not others, as once, few, many or a class when expanded.

cdr3_nt,cdr3_aa,j_call,clone_size,d_call,v_call
TGTGCCAGCAGCCCGGACTACCGCAGGGATACGCAGTATTTT,CASSPDYRRDTQYF,TRBJ2-3,NA,NA,TRBV7-9
TGTGCCAGCAGCTTCGGGGATGGGGCCAACGTCCTGACTTTC,CASSFGDGANVLTF,TRBJ2-6,NA,NA,TRBV11-3
TGTGCCAGCAGCGCGGGGAGGGCAGGGGTTCGGGGATCTTCTATGAACACTGAAGCTTTCTTT,CASSAGRAGVRGSSMNTEAFF,TRBJ1-1,NA,NA,TRBV2
TGTGCCAGCAGCTTATCCGCAGGGTTCTATAATTCACCCCTCCACTTT,CASSLSAGFYNSPLHF,TRBJ1-6,NA,NA,TRBV7-9
TGTGCCAGCAGCGAAACCGATCCTTTAGGGGGCAAATCCTATAATTCACCCCTCCACTTT,CASSETDPLGGKSYNSPLHF,TRBJ1-6,NA,NA,TRBV21-1
TGTGCCAGCTCACCACCTCCAACCCAACTAGCGGGGGGGATAACCTACGAGCAGTACTTC,CASSPPPTQLAGGITYEQYF,TRBJ2-7,NA,TRBD2,TRBV18
TGTGCCAGCAACCCGACAGGGGCCTATGGCTACACCTTC,CASNPTGAYGYTF,TRBJ1-2,NA,TRBD1,TRBV6-2/TRBV6-3
TGTGCCAGCAGCATAAGGCGGAACTCTGGAAACACCATATATTTT,CASSIRRNSGNTIYF,TRBJ1-3,NA,NA,TRBV9
TGTGCCAGCGACAAGAGAGGGCCCGAAGAGACCCAGTACTTC,CASDKRGPEETQYF,TRBJ2-5,NA,NA,TRBV6-4
TGTGCCAGCAGCTTGGTAGGGACAACGAAAAATTCACCCCTCCACTTT,CASSLVGTTKNSPLHF,TRBJ1-6,NA,NA,TRBV5-6
TGCGCCAGCAGCTTGGCCAAAGGGGCGAACTATGGCTACACCTTC,CASSLAKGANYGYTF,TRBJ1-2,few,NA,TRBV5-1
TGTGCCAGCAGAGGGACAGGCTATGGCTACACCTTC,CASRGTGYGYTF,TRBJ1-2,NA,TRBD1,TRBV12-3/TRBV12-4
TGTGCCAGCAGTGAAGCAGGGGGCTCCCATCAGCCCCAGCATTTT,CASSEAGGSHQPQHF,TRBJ1-5,NA,TRBD1,TRBV6-1
TGTGCCAGTATTTATACTGGTGGGGCCGCTAACACTGAAGCTTTCTTT,CASIYTGGAANTEAFF,TRBJ1-1,NA,NA,TRBV19
TGTGCCAGCAGTGAACGGGACAGTATCGTAACTAATGAAAAACTGTTTTTT,CASSERDSIVTNEKLFF,TRBJ1-4,NA,TRBD1,TRBV6-1
TGTGCCAGCAGTGACTACGTTTCAGGGGGGTCTCAGCCCCAGCATTTT,CASSDYVSGGSQPQHF,TRBJ1-5,NA,TRBD1,TRBV2
TGTGCCAGCAGCAAACTAGCGGGTTCTACCTACGAGCAGTACTTC,CASSKLAGSTYEQYF,TRBJ2-7,few,TRBD2,TRBV7-9
TGTGCCTGGAGTGGTACAGATTTTGATCAGCCCCAGCATTTT,CAWSGTDFDQPQHF,TRBJ1-5,NA,NA,TRBV30
TGTGCCAGCAGCTTAGGGGGGGCTGGAGTCACTGAAGCTTTCTTT,CASSLGGAGVTEAFF,TRBJ1-1,once,NA,TRBV5-5
TGTGCCTGGAGCCGCGGGGACCTTAATAGCAATCAGCCCCAGCATTTT,CAWSRGDLNSNQPQHF,TRBJ1-5,NA,NA,TRBV30
TGTGCCAGCAGCATCTCAGGGGGGATCGCTGAAGCTTTCTTT,CASSISGGIAEAFF,TRBJ1-1,NA,TRBD1,TRBV7-2
TGTGCCAGCAGCTGGGGGCGCAACTCGGGCTACACCTTC,CASSWGRNSGYTF,TRBJ1-2,NA,NA,TRBV5-6
TGTGCCAGCAGTTCGGGGGGGGACACTGAAGCTTTCTTT,CASSSGGDTEAFF,TRBJ1-1,once,NA,TRBV6-5
TGTGCCAGTAGTACCGGGGGACAGGGGACTGGAGAGACCCAGTACTTC,CASSTGGQGTGETQYF,TRBJ2-5,NA,TRBD1,TRBV19
TGTGCCAGCAGCTTAGCGTTGGGGCGGTCCTGGGAGACCCAGTACTTC,CASSLALGRSWETQYF,TRBJ2-5,NA,NA,TRBV7-2
TGTGCCAGCAGCCTGAGGGACAGCCGAATCTATGGCTACACCTTC,CASSLRDSRIYGYTF,TRBJ1-2,NA,TRBD1,TRBV9
TGTGCCAGCAGAACGGGACAGGGAGGCGATGGCTACACCTTC,CASRTGQGGDGYTF,TRBJ1-2,NA,TRBD1,TRBV9
TGTGCCAGCAGTGAAGCAGGGGAGGATCAGCCCCAGCATTTT,CASSEAGEDQPQHF,TRBJ1-5,NA,NA,TRBV6-1
TGTGCCAGCAGCTCCCCCACAGGGGGCCTCCAAGAGACCCAGTACTTC,CASSSPTGGLQETQYF,TRBJ2-5,NA,TRBD1,TRBV27
TGTGCCAGCAGCACATCTCCCGGACAGGCTGGCGGTTGGGCCCTCCACTTT,CASSTSPGQAGGWALHF,TRBJ1-6,NA,TRBD1,TRBV7-2
TGTGCCAGCAGCTTTGGGGGACAGGGGAATTCACCCCTCCACTTT,CASSFGGQGNSPLHF,TRBJ1-6,NA,TRBD1,TRBV11-2
TGTGCCAGCAGTTCCGGACAGGGGCAGGAGTATTTT,CASSSGQGQEYF,TRBJ2-3,NA,TRBD1,TRBV5-5
TGTGCCAGCAGCCAAGACCCAGATTCTAACTATGGCTACACCTTC,CASSQDPDSNYGYTF,TRBJ1-2,NA,NA,TRBV4-2
TGTGCCAGCAGCTCACCCGGGGGGGCAGAAGAGACCCAGTACTTC,CASSSPGGAEETQYF,TRBJ2-5,NA,TRBD2,TRBV11-3
TGTGCCAGCAGTCCCCTCGGCGGGATTGACACCTTC,CASSPLGGIDTF,TRBJ1-2,NA,NA,TRBV12-3/TRBV12-4
TGTGCCAGCAGTGAAGCTTTCGGGACAGGGGCCTACGAGCAGTACTTC,CASSEAFGTGAYEQYF,TRBJ2-7,NA,TRBD1,TRBV6-1
TGCAGCGTTGAAGTCGGGTTCTGGGACCAAGAGACCCAGTACTTC,CSVEVGFWDQETQYF,TRBJ2-5,NA,NA,TRBV29-1
TGCGCCAGCAGCTCCTCTCCGGGCCTTGGTGCCGGTACGGGAGAGCAGTACTTC,CASSSSPGLGAGTGEQYF,TRBJ2-7,few,NA,TRBV5-1
TGCGCCAGCAGCGCGACAGCATCTGGAAACACCATATATTTT,CASSATASGNTIYF,TRBJ1-3,NA,NA,TRBV5-1
TGTGCCAGCAGTTACCTCGGACAAGTCAATGAAGCTTTCTTT,CASSYLGQVNEAFF,TRBJ1-1,once,NA,TRBV6-5
TGTGCCAGCAGCTTGTACAACCGTGAAGCTTTCTTT,CASSLYNREAFF,TRBJ1-1,NA,NA,TRBV5-4
TGTGCCAGCAGGTCCAAAGGGGGGGTTGGGACTGAAGCTTTCTTT,CASRSKGGVGTEAFF,TRBJ1-1,NA,NA,TRBV11-3
TGTGCCAGCAGTCCGACTAGCGGGGCCGGGGAGCTGTTTTTT,CASSPTSGAGELFF,TRBJ2-2,NA,TRBD2,TRBV7-3
TGTGCCAGTAGTACAAGCAACAGGGCGGGTAGCACTGAAGCTTTCTTT,CASSTSNRAGSTEAFF,TRBJ1-1,once,NA,TRBV19
TGTGCCAGCAGCTTAACCGGGTATGAGCAGTACTTC,CASSLTGYEQYF,TRBJ2-7,NA,NA,TRBV11-2
TGTGCCACCAGCAGAGTAGGGGGGGCCGGGGATACGCAGTATTTT,CATSRVGGAGDTQYF,TRBJ2-3,NA,NA,TRBV15
TGTGCCAGCACCGAGGAAGTTACCGGGGAGCTGTTTTTT,CASTEEVTGELFF,TRBJ2-2,NA,NA,TRBV6-5
TGCGCCAGCAGCCACGGACGGGGGGGCCGGGGCACAGATACGCAGTATTTT,CASSHGRGGRGTDTQYF,TRBJ2-3,NA,TRBD2,TRBV5-1
TGTGCCAGCAGCTTAGATGGGAGGGACAGGGTTTGGTCGGATGAAAAACTGTTTTTT,CASSLDGRDRVWSDEKLFF,TRBJ1-4,NA,TRBD1,TRBV11-3
TGTGCCAGCAGCGTAAATAGCCGGGACACCTTGAACACTGAAGCTTTCTTT,CASSVNSRDTLNTEAFF,TRBJ1-1,NA,NA,TRBV11-2
TGTGCCATCAGTGAGTCTCGGAGTAGCAATCAGCCCCAGCATTTT,CAISESRSSNQPQHF,TRBJ1-5,few,NA,TRBV10-3
TGTGCCAGCAGCGCAGACAGATACGAGCAGTACTTC,CASSADRYEQYF,TRBJ2-7,few,NA,TRBV7-4
TGCAGCGGCTACAGGGAGCGGGGAGGTGGCTACACCTTC,CSGYRERGGGYTF,TRBJ1-2,NA,NA,TRBV29-1
TGTGCCAGCAGCGCTGGACAGACTACCCAAGAGACCCAGTACTTC,CASSAGQTTQETQYF,TRBJ2-5,NA,NA,TRBV9
TGTGCCAGCAGCTTAGGAGGACTGAACACTGAAGCTTTCTTT,CASSLGGLNTEAFF,TRBJ1-1,NA,NA,TRBV7-3
TGTGCCAGCAGCCAGGGGCCAGGGCGGGCATCCGAGCAGTACTTC,CASSQGPGRASEQYF,TRBJ2-7,NA,NA,TRBV7-9
TGTGCCAGCAGCAATCCCGGGACAGGGGGTGTGAACACTGAAGCTTTCTTT,CASSNPGTGGVNTEAFF,TRBJ1-1,NA,NA,TRBV21-1
TGTGCCAGCAGCCCACTCAACGCTGAAAAACTGTTTTTT,CASSPLNAEKLFF,TRBJ1-4,NA,NA,TRBV7-2
TGTGCCAGCAGTGAAGACCAGGGCCGTTTTCGGTTCTTC,CASSEDQGRFRFF,TRBJ2-1,NA,NA,TRBV2